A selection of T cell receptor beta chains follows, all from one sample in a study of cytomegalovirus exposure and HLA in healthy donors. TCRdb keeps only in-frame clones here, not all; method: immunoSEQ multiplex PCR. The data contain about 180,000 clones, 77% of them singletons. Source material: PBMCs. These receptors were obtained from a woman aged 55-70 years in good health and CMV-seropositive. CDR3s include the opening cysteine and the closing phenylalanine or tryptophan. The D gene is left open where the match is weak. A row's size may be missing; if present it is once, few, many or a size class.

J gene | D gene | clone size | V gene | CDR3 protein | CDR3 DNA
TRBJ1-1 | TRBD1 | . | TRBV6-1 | CASTRTGGSTEAFF | TGTGCCAGCACTAGGACAGGGGGGAGCACTGAAGCTTTCTTT
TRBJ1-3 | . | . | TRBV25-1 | CASSEYRTGRNTIYF | TGTGCCAGCAGTGAATATCGCACAGGGCGAAACACCATATATTTT
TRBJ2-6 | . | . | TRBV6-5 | CASSYPFSGANVLTF | TGTGCCAGCAGTTACCCATTCTCTGGGGCCAACGTCCTGACTTTC
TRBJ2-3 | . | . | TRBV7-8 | CASSHITTYQTWDTQYF | TGTGCCAGCAGCCACATAACTACCTACCAGACTTGGGATACGCAGTATTTT
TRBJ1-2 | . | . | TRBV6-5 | CASSYSTTGFNYGYTF | TGTGCCAGCAGTTACTCGACGACTGGCTTTAACTATGGCTACACCTTC
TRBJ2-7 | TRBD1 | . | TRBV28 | CASRPTGLFEQYF | TGTGCCAGCAGACCGACAGGGCTTTTCGAGCAGTACTTC
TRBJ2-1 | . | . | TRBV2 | CASTILNEQFF | TGTGCCAGCACTATACTTAATGAGCAGTTCTTC
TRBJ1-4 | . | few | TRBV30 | CAWRRAGEKLFF | TGTGCCTGGAGGCGGGCCGGAGAAAAACTGTTTTTT
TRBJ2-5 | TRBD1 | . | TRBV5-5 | CASSLRGTGQETQYF | TGTGCCAGCAGCTTGCGAGGGACAGGTCAAGAGACCCAGTACTTC
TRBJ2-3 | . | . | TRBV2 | CASSDVVLASTDTQYF | TGTGCCAGCAGTGACGTGGTTTTAGCTAGCACAGATACGCAGTATTTT
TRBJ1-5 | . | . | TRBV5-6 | CASSRTAMGYQPQHF | TGTGCCAGCAGCAGGACAGCCATGGGCTATCAGCCCCAGCATTTT
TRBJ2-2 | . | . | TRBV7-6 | CASSSGGGTANTGELFF | TGTGCCAGCAGCTCAGGTGGGGGGACCGCGAACACCGGGGAGCTGTTTTTT
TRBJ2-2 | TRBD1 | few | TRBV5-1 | CASSPGQGADTGELFF | TGCGCCAGCAGCCCCGGACAGGGGGCAGACACCGGGGAGCTGTTTTTT
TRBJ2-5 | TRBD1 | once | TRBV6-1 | CASTHQGQRETQYF | TGTGCCAGCACTCACCAGGGACAGAGGGAGACCCAGTACTTC
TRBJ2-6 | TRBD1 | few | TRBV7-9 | CASSLTGAGANVLTF | TGTGCCAGCAGCTTGACAGGGGCTGGGGCCAACGTCCTGACTTTC
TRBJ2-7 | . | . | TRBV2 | CATGRVGGSYEQYF | TGTGCCACCGGTCGGGTGGGTGGCTCCTACGAGCAGTACTTC
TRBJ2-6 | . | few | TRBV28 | CASSSAGVISGANVLTF | TGTGCCAGCAGTTCGGCAGGGGTAATCTCTGGGGCCAACGTCCTGACTTTC
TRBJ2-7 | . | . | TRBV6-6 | CASTHSQGEYEQYF | TGTGCCAGCACCCATTCACAGGGTGAATACGAGCAGTACTTC
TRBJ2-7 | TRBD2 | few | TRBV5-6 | CASSLGPGGEEYF | TGTGCCAGCAGCTTGGGTCCGGGGGGGGAGGAGTACTTC
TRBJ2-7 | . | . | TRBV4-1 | CASSPTAMRAATYEQYF | TGCGCCAGCAGCCCAACGGCGATGAGGGCGGCGACCTACGAGCAGTACTTC
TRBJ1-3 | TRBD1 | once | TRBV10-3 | CAISEGQAGNTIYF | TGTGCCATCAGCGAGGGACAGGCAGGAAACACCATATATTTT
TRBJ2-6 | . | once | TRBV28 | CASSFSGLLGANVLTF | TGTGCCAGCAGTTTCTCCGGTCTCCTTGGGGCCAACGTCCTGACTTTC
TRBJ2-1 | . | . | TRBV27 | CASSNTGTNSYNEQFF | TGTGCCAGCAGTAATACCGGGACAAATTCCTACAATGAGCAGTTCTTC
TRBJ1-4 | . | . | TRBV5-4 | CASSKGLPGQGDEKLFF | TGTGCCAGCAGCAAAGGATTACCGGGACAAGGGGATGAAAAACTGTTTTTT
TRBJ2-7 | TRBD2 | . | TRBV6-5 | CASRHGTSAIGLYF | TGTGCCAGCAGACATGGGACTAGCGCAATCGGGTTGTACTTC
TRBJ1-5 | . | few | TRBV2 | CASSTGPNQPQHF | TGTGCCAGCAGTACTGGGCCCAATCAGCCCCAGCATTTT
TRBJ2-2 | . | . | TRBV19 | CASSRGEDTGELFF | TGTGCCAGTAGCAGAGGGGAGGATACCGGGGAGCTGTTTTTT
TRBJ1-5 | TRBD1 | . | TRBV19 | CASMGQGSNQPQHF | TGTGCCAGTATGGGACAGGGAAGCAATCAGCCCCAGCATTTT
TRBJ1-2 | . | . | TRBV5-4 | CASSFRQGLYTF | TGTGCCAGCAGCTTCCGGCAGGGCTTATACACCTTC
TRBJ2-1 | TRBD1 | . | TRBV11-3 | CASSSTGGAFNEQFF | TGTGCCAGCAGCTCAACAGGGGGCGCATTCAATGAGCAGTTCTTC
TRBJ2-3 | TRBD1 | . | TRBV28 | CASTPGGAGTDTQYF | TGTGCCAGCACCCCAGGGGGCGCCGGCACAGATACGCAGTATTTT
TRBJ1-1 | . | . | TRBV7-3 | CASSKTANTEAFF | TGTGCCAGCAGCAAAACAGCGAACACTGAAGCTTTCTTT
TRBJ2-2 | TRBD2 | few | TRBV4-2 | CASNKLAGRGTGELFF | TGTGCCAGCAACAAACTAGCGGGAAGGGGAACCGGGGAGCTGTTTTTT
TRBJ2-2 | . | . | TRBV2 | CASTDRRGLANTGELFF | TGTGCCAGCACCGACCGGCGGGGCCTTGCGAACACCGGGGAGCTGTTTTTT
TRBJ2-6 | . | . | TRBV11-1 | CASSLNWASGANVLTF | TGTGCCAGCAGCTTAAACTGGGCTTCTGGGGCCAACGTCCTGACTTTC
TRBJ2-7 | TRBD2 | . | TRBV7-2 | CASSLARLAEAGVEQYF | TGTGCCAGCAGCTTAGCTCGGCTAGCGGAGGCCGGTGTCGAGCAGTACTTC
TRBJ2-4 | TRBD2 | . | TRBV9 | CASSGAGAKYSQYF | TGTGCCAGCAGCGGAGCGGGAGCTAAGTACAGTCAGTACTTC
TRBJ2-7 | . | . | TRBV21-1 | CASSCEESYEQYF | TGTGCCAGCAGTTGCGAGGAATCCTACGAGCAGTACTTC
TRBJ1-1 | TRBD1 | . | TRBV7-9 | CASTNLGQLNTEAFF | TGTGCCAGCACCAATTTGGGACAGCTGAACACTGAAGCTTTCTTT
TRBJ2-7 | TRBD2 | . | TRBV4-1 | CASSQVQLLAEMGEQYF | TGCGCCAGCAGCCAAGTCCAGTTACTAGCGGAGATGGGAGAGCAGTACTTC
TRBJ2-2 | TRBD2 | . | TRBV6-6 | CASRQSGRLTGELFF | TGTGCCAGCAGGCAGAGCGGGAGGCTCACCGGGGAGCTGTTTTTT
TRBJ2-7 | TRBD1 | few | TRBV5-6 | CASSWGTASYEQYF | TGTGCCAGCAGCTGGGGGACAGCATCTTACGAGCAGTACTTC
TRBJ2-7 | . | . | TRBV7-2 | CASSVRVSYEQYF | TGTGCCAGCAGCGTCAGGGTCTCCTACGAGCAGTACTTC
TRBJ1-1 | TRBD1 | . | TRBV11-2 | CASSLVMGQVNTEAFF | TGTGCCAGCAGCTTAGTAATGGGACAGGTTAACACTGAAGCTTTCTTT
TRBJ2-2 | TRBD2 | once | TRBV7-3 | CASSLTGTALAGTGELFF | TGTGCCAGCAGTTTGACCGGGACAGCACTAGCGGGCACCGGGGAGCTGTTTTTT
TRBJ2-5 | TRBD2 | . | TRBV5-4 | CASSVPGLAGEAQYF | TGTGCCAGCAGCGTCCCGGGACTAGCGGGGGAGGCCCAGTACTTC
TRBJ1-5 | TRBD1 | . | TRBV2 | CASRARGLGNQPQHF | TGTGCCAGCAGGGCCAGGGGGCTGGGCAATCAGCCCCAGCATTTT
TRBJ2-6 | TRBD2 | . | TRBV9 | CASSVGLAGAGANGLTF | TGTGCCAGCAGCGTAGGACTAGCGGGAGCTGGGGCCAACGGCCTGACTTTC
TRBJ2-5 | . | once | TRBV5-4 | CASSLARGGALSRETQYF | TGTGCCAGCAGCTTGGCACGAGGGGGGGCTTTGTCAAGGGAGACCCAGTACTTC
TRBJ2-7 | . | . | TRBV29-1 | CSVGTLESYEQYF | TGCAGCGTTGGGACACTGGAGTCCTACGAGCAGTACTTC
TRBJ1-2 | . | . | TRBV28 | CASSTPRGYDYGYTF | TGTGCCAGCAGTACCCCCAGGGGCTACGACTATGGCTACACCTTC
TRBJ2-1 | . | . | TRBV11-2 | CASSPTDNEQFF | TGTGCCAGCAGCCCCACTGACAATGAGCAGTTCTTC
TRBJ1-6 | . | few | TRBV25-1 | CASSEVQLGSPLHF | TGTGCCAGCAGTGAAGTTCAGCTAGGTTCACCCCTCCACTTT